The 13 T cell receptor beta chains below all came from one sample that was sequenced in a study of control samples from healthy donors and cancer patients. The protocol was immunoSEQ multiplex PCR, while the TCRdb copy is restricted to in-frame clones and leaves out a portion. The sample has roughly 100,000 clones, roughly 89% seen once. Sequenced material: blood. The receptors derive from a human donor in good health. The donor label of this sample is uncertain.

The rearrangement links TRBV10-1 to TRBJ2-1; no clear D. The CDR3 length is 11 residues. Germline assignment: CDR1 WNHNN and CDR2 SYGVQD (reference sequence). V was clipped by 4 bases and J by 5 bases, with 3 bases between them. The CDR3 spells CASSGHNEQFF. CDR3 in DNA: TGCGCCAGCAGTGGGCACAATGAGCAGTTCTTC.

J is TRBJ1-1 and V is TRBV2; a possible D gene is TRBD1 (6 bases). V lost 4 bases and J lost 7, with 16 bases in between. Germline V gene sequence: CDR1 SNHLY, CDR2 FYNNEI. The CDR3 is made up of 14 amino acids. The CDR3: CASSGQVVLGEAFF. As DNA, the CDR3 is TGTGCCAGCAGTGGACAGGTGGTTTTAGGTGAAGCTTTCTTT.

The count of this clone is one. The J gene is TRBJ1-3, the V gene TRBV18; no reliable D call. Germline CDR1 reads KGHSH; CDR2 reads LQKENI. CDR3 size: 17 residues. The V gene lost 0 bases and the J gene lost 1 base, with 13 bases spanning the gap. As DNA, the CDR3 is TGTGCCAGCTCACCACCGCCCCATCGGGCATCTGGAAACACCATATATTTT. Protein sequence: CASSPPPHRASGNTIYF.

The V gene is TRBV24-1, the J gene TRBJ1-2; no clear D. V was shortened by 3 bases and J by 5 bases, with 12 bases between the two germline ends. This CDR3 is 14 amino acids long. In germline, CDR1 is KGHDR, CDR2 SFDVKD. Here the CDR3 reads CATSDSLVGYGYTF. Here the CDR3 DNA reads TGTGCCACCAGTGATAGTCTAGTTGGGTATGGCTACACCTTC.

This rearrangement joins TRBV6-1 to TRBJ1-5, with 9 positions matching TRBD1. CDR1 and CDR2 from the germline V gene are MNHNS and SASEGT. The CDR3 extends over 20 amino acids. Losses at the gene ends were 2 bases for V and 2 bases for J; bases not matched to a gene: 16. The CDR3 DNA reads as TGTGCCAGCAGTGAATCCCCGGGGGACAGGGCAGTCGTAGGCAATCAGCCCCAGCATTTT. The encoded protein is CASSESPGDRAVVGNQPQHF.

The CDR3 spells CASSPHRNADTQYF. The CDR3 nucleotides are TGCGCCAGCAGCCCGCATCGGAATGCAGATACGCAGTATTTT. This chain links TRBV5-1 with TRBJ2-3, with D uncertain. Deletions cut 4 bases from V and 4 bases from J, with 13 bases between. Looked up from germline, CDR1 is SGHRS and CDR2 is YFSETQ. The CDR3 contains 14 residues.

The J gene is TRBJ1-3, the V gene TRBV10-1, with D possibly TRBD1 on 5 matching bases. The CDR3 sequence is 16 residues long. Germline V gene data show CDR1 as WNHNN and CDR2 as SYGVQD (reference sequence). V lost 11 bases to trimming and J lost 0 bases, with 20 bases between them. CDR3 loop: CAGGDYRILSGNTIYF. The CDR3 nucleotides read TGCGCCGGAGGGGATTACAGGATCCTCTCTGGAAACACCATATATTTT.

The genes are TRBV5-1 and TRBJ1-6; D not certain. The CDR3 has 16 amino acids. With 2 bases removed from V and 0 bases from J, the gap between germline ends came to 9 bases. CDR1 SGHRS and CDR2 YFSETQ come from the germline V gene. The CDR3 loop reads CASSLQFLSYNSPLHF. CDR3 bases: TGCGCCAGCAGCTTACAGTTTCTCTCCTATAATTCACCCCTCCACTTT.

The chain is built from TRBV6-1 and TRBJ1-6, with 8 bases identical to TRBD1. There are 19 residues in the CDR3. With V trimmed by 1 base and J by 0 bases, 8 bases remained unmatched. Germline loops: CDR1 MNHNS, CDR2 SASEGT. The CDR3, as DNA: TGTGCCAGCAGTGAAGTGGACAGGGTCGGGAGCTCCTATAATTCACCCCTCCACTTT. Translation: CASSEVDRVGSSYNSPLHF.

The chain recombines TRBV4-3 with TRBJ2-3, with 11 bases lining up with TRBD2. The CDR3 covers 20 residues. The germline CDR1 and CDR2 sequences are LGHNA and YSLEER. V lost 0 bases, J lost 0 bases, and 11 bases stayed unmatched. The CDR3 here is CASSQDLASGGRSSTDTQYF. The DNA for the CDR3 is TGCGCCAGCAGCCAAGATTTGGCTAGCGGGGGGAGATCTAGCACAGATACGCAGTATTTT.

The V gene is TRBV4-2, the J gene TRBJ2-7, with 8 bases matching TRBD2. CDR1 is LGHNA, CDR2 YNFKEQ, per germline. V shed 0 bases and J 3 bases; nucleotides not matched to a gene: 1. This CDR3 region has 14 residues. The CDR3 is CASSQERGDYEQYF. The CDR3 nucleotides read TGTGCCAGCAGCCAAGAGCGGGGGGACTACGAGCAGTACTTC.

The genes are TRBV6-6 and TRBJ1-2; D possibly corresponds to TRBD1 (5 bases). With 2 bases removed from V and 7 bases from J, the gap between germline ends came to 8 bases. This CDR3 contains 12 residues. Germline CDR1 is MNHNY and CDR2 is SVGAGI (reference sequence). The CDR3 spells CASSYPQGGYTF. The CDR3 nucleotides read TGTGCCAGCAGTTACCCCCAGGGTGGCTACACCTTC.

The chain uses TRBV3-1 (or the pseudogene TRBV3-2) and TRBJ2-3; D is possibly TRBD2 (5 bases). The V end was cut by 4 bases, the J end by 3 bases, with 11 bases between. Germline lookup yields CDR1 LGHDT and CDR2 YNNKEL (reference sequence). This CDR3 is built from 14 residues. The CDR3 sequence is CASSPESGTDTQYF. The CDR3 DNA sequence: TGTGCCAGCAGCCCAGAGTCGGGGACAGATACGCAGTATTTT.